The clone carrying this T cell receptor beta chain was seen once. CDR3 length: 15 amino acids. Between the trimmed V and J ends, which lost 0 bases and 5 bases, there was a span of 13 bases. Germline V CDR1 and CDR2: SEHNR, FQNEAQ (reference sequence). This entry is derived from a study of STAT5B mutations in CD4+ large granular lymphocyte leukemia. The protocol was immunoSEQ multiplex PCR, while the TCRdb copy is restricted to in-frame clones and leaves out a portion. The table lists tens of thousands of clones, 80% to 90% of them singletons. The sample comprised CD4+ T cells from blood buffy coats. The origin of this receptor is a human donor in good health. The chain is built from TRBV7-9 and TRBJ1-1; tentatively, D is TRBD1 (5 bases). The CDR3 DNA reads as TGTGCCAGCAGCTTAGCGGGGGGTATAGGGACTGAAGCTTTCTTT. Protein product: CASSLAGGIGTEAFF.